The present T cell receptor beta chain was sequenced within a study of shared clonotypes between healthy human individuals. Broader study findings: In general, naive subsets displayed greater estimated richness than memory subsets did.

The V gene end was trimmed by 5 bases and the J gene end by 7 bases; junction bases not matched to a gene: 12. Germline loops: CDR1 KGHSH, CDR2 LQKENI. This CDR3 contains 16 residues. Repertoires were generated with immunoSEQ multiplex PCR, while TCRdb's copy carries only in-frame clones and drops some. The table has about 960,000 clones, over 60% seen once. On this clone itself: As yet, its antigen is unknown.

This chain uses TRBV18 with TRBJ1-5, with 9 bases fitting TRBD1. The sample comprised memory CD4+ T cells sorted from blood. The subset is: CD45RA-negative fraction. The receptor comes from a man aged 18 to 30 in good health. CDR3 bases: TGTGCCAGCTCATCTTCCGACAGGGGGGGACGGCAGCCCCAGCATTTT. Translated, it gives CASSSSDRGGRQPQHF.